This T cell receptor beta chain was found in a study of T-cell memory formation after mild COVID-19. Study summary: TCR clusters mostly belonged to single donors.

TCR alpha and TCR beta cDNA libraries carrying sample barcodes and UMIs came from 5'RACE with constant-segment primers. TCRdb itself ran the 5' RACE reads through MiXCR, one entry per CDR3 protein. This table holds 25,000 to 35,000 distinct CDR3 sequences, approximately 7% found once. This clonotype was seen repeatedly, ten times or more. Its antigen is as yet unknown. Points from the study as a whole: A balance of CD4 and CD8 characterized clones contracting day 15 to 85, whereas later expanders leaned CD4+. Several responding clones turned up in pre-infection memory, indicating that cross-reactive memory may have taken part.

Sequencing used PBMCs or a T cell subset sorted from them (not recorded which). The clonotype originates from an adult woman who had mild COVID-19 (a few samples of this study predate the infection). Cell type and time point are not known.

DNA for the CDR3: TGTGCCAGCAGCCCGAGGACAGGGATGAACACTGAAGCTTTCTTT. Its translation is CASSPRTGMNTEAFF. This chain uses TRBV5-5 with TRBJ1-1, with 8 bases lining up with TRBD1. Trimming took 4 bases from V and 0 from J; bases not matched to a gene: 5. This CDR3 has 15 residues. The germline V gene encodes CDR1 SGHKS and CDR2 YYEKEE (reference sequence).